A single TCR beta chain is shown here with its context. Its cognate antigen is unknown. The data are from a study of T-cell reconstitution after alpha-beta-depleted transplantation in children. General study findings and limits: From surviving recipient T cells and thymic progenitors came the high day-60 TCRbeta diversity observed in some patients. It was newly produced T cells that mostly accounted for T-cell counts and diversity one year after transplant. Alpha-beta T cells present about two months after transplant were reported to originate from several hundred expanded graft clones.

A library of TCRbeta sequences, prepared with unique molecular identifiers, was generated. TCRdb reprocessed the PCR reads via MiXCR and lists one record per CDR3 protein. The table shows hundreds of thousands of distinct CDR3 sequences, with under 15% occurring only once. The sequence was collected from a male patient younger than 18 who had a stem cell transplant for acute myeloid leukemia, so the T cells may come from the graft donor. The specimen comprised PBMCs, mostly from graft donor cells, sampled 360 days after TCRalphabeta/CD19-depleted stem cell transplant.

CDR3: CASSTPRLGGASGRTNTGELFF. The CDR3 nucleotides read TGTGCCAGCAGCACGCCTCGACTCGGGGGGGCTAGCGGGAGGACGAACACCGGGGAGCTGTTTTTT. The chain is built from TRBV25-1 and TRBJ2-2, with 11 bases matching TRBD2. There are 22 residues in the CDR3. V shed 6 bases, J shed 0 bases, and the junction held 21 bases outside the gene matches. CDR1 is MGHDK, CDR2 SYGVNS, per germline.